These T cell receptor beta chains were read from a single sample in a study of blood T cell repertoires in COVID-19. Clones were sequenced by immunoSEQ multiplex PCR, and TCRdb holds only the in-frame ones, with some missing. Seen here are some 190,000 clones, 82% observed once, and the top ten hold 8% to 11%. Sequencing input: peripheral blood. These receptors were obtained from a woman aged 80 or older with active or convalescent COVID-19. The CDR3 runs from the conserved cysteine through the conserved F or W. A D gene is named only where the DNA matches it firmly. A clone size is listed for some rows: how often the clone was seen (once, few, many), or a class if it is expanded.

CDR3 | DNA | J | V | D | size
CASGTAPQPQHF | TGTGCCAGCGGGACAGCTCCTCAGCCCCAGCATTTT | TRBJ1-5 | TRBV12-3/TRBV12-4 | TRBD1 | -
CASSLTGSTGELFF | TGCGCCAGCAGCTTAACAGGTAGCACCGGGGAGCTGTTTTTT | TRBJ2-2 | TRBV5-1 | - | once
CASSPDTGYNEQFF | TGCGCCAGCAGCCCCGATACGGGGTACAATGAGCAGTTCTTC | TRBJ2-1 | TRBV5-1 | - | once
CASSQGLLAGGPTGELFF | TGTGCCAGCAGCCAAGGACTACTAGCGGGAGGGCCCACCGGGGAGCTGTTTTTT | TRBJ2-2 | TRBV4-2 | TRBD2 | -
CASSSSPGYEQYF | TGTGCCAGCAGCTCTAGCCCTGGCTACGAGCAGTACTTC | TRBJ2-7 | TRBV9 | - | -
CASSLGLAGSTDTQYF | TGTGCCAGCAGCTTGGGACTAGCGGGGAGCACAGATACGCAGTATTTT | TRBJ2-3 | TRBV5-6 | TRBD2 | -
CASRVHFRRDSFSGGANVLTF | TGTGCCAGCAGAGTCCATTTTAGGCGGGACAGCTTCTCGGGGGGGGCCAACGTCCTGACTTTC | TRBJ2-6 | TRBV9 | - | -
CASSLGLDAYEQYF | TGCGCCAGCAGCCTAGGACTAGACGCCTACGAGCAGTACTTC | TRBJ2-7 | TRBV5-1 | TRBD2 | -
CASSPQGAANYGYTF | TGTGCCAGCTCACCACAGGGGGCGGCTAACTATGGCTACACCTTC | TRBJ1-2 | TRBV18 | TRBD1 | -
CASSPRFLAGAGELFF | TGTGCCAGCAGCCCCCGATTTCTAGCGGGAGCCGGGGAGCTGTTTTTT | TRBJ2-2 | TRBV7-3 | TRBD2 | -
CASSVTGGNEKLFF | TGTGCCAGCAGCGTTACAGGGGGCAATGAAAAACTGTTTTTT | TRBJ1-4 | TRBV9 | TRBD1 | -
CASSRGMVLSNQPQHF | TGTGCCAGTAGCCGGGGTATGGTCCTGAGCAATCAGCCCCAGCATTTT | TRBJ1-5 | TRBV19 | - | -
CASSPDPGGATGNTIYF | TGTGCCAGCTCACCTGACCCAGGGGGCGCAACTGGAAACACCATATATTTT | TRBJ1-3 | TRBV18 | TRBD1 | -
CASSVDSHLSYNSPLHF | TGTGCCAGCAGCGTCGACAGTCACCTCTCCTATAATTCACCCCTCCACTTT | TRBJ1-6 | TRBV9 | - | -
CASRATGGNYGYTF | TGTGCCAGTAGGGCCACGGGAGGGAACTATGGCTACACCTTC | TRBJ1-2 | TRBV19 | - | -
CASLNSGGTEAFF | TGTGCCAGCTTAAACTCCGGGGGCACTGAAGCTTTCTTT | TRBJ1-1 | TRBV3-1/TRBV3-2 | - | -
CASSPVRYNEQFF | TGTGCCAGCTCACCAGTGAGGTACAATGAGCAGTTCTTC | TRBJ2-1 | TRBV18 | - | -
CASSLTLVRGSGNTIYF | TGCGCCAGCAGCTTGACTTTGGTGCGCGGCTCTGGAAACACCATATATTTT | TRBJ1-3 | TRBV5-1 | - | -
CATSDLDSSEAFF | TGTGCCACCAGTGATCTAGACAGCTCTGAAGCTTTCTTT | TRBJ1-1 | TRBV24-1 | - | -
CASSLAGTGPEGNEKLFF | TGCGCCAGCAGCTTGGCCGGGACAGGACCAGAGGGTAATGAAAAACTGTTTTTT | TRBJ1-4 | TRBV5-1 | TRBD1 | few
CASSLVFNSPLHF | TGCGCCAGCAGCTTGGTATTTAATTCACCCCTCCACTTT | TRBJ1-6 | TRBV5-1 | - | -
CASTFPGQNTEAFF | TGTGCCAGCACCTTCCCGGGACAGAACACTGAAGCTTTCTTT | TRBJ1-1 | TRBV6-6 | - | -
CASSPPRGTYEQYF | TGTGCCAGCAGCCCCCCCCGAGGGACCTACGAGCAGTACTTC | TRBJ2-7 | TRBV3-1/TRBV3-2 | - | -
CASSAGGATPLDEQFF | TGTGCCAGCAGTGCGGGCGGTGCAACCCCTTTGGATGAGCAGTTCTTC | TRBJ2-1 | TRBV11-3 | - | -
CASWNYSRGVTDTQYF | TGTGCCAGCTGGAACTACTCCAGGGGCGTCACAGATACGCAGTATTTT | TRBJ2-3 | TRBV18 | - | -
CASTGDRVLVGYTF | TGTGCCAGCACGGGGGATAGGGTTCTGGTTGGCTACACCTTC | TRBJ1-2 | TRBV2 | - | -
CASSLTRTGVAFF | TGTGCCAGCAGCTTGACCAGGACAGGTGTAGCTTTCTTT | TRBJ1-1 | TRBV5-4 | TRBD1 | -
CASSRRTGGFEAFF | TGTGCCAGCAGTCGGAGGACAGGGGGCTTTGAAGCTTTCTTT | TRBJ1-1 | TRBV28 | TRBD1 | -
CSAGRGLEQFF | TGCAGTGCTGGGAGGGGGTTAGAGCAGTTCTTC | TRBJ2-1 | TRBV20-1 | - | -
CASSWSGTGPYEQYF | TGTGCCAGCAGTTGGTCGGGGACAGGACCCTACGAGCAGTACTTC | TRBJ2-7 | TRBV6-6 | TRBD1 | -
CASRPGLAQETQYF | TGTGCCAGCAGGCCCGGACTAGCGCAAGAGACCCAGTACTTC | TRBJ2-5 | TRBV28 | TRBD2 | -
CATSRGRQNTEAFF | TGTGCCACCAGCAGAGGGCGGCAGAACACTGAAGCTTTCTTT | TRBJ1-1 | TRBV15 | - | -
CASSIWGDDTEAFF | TGTGCCAGTAGTATCTGGGGAGATGACACTGAAGCTTTCTTT | TRBJ1-1 | TRBV19 | - | -
CASSALGQGNYGYTF | TGTGCCAGCAGTGCACTAGGACAGGGGAACTATGGCTACACCTTC | TRBJ1-2 | TRBV28 | TRBD1 | -
CASGQGYNSPLHF | TGCGCCAGTGGACAGGGATATAATTCACCCCTCCACTTT | TRBJ1-6 | TRBV5-1 | TRBD1 | -
CASSQDEGLINEEKLFF | TGTGCCAGCAGCCAAGACGAAGGACTCATCAATGAAGAAAAACTGTTTTTT | TRBJ1-4 | TRBV14 | - | few
CASSAPGTGINEKLFF | TGTGCCAGCTCAGCTCCCGGGACAGGGATTAATGAAAAACTGTTTTTT | TRBJ1-4 | TRBV18 | TRBD1 | -
CASSYTGFGQPQHF | TGTGCCAGCAGTTACACGGGATTTGGCCAGCCCCAGCATTTT | TRBJ1-5 | TRBV6-5 | - | few
CASSQGWSEKLFF | TGTGCCAGCTCACAGGGGTGGTCTGAAAAACTGTTTTTT | TRBJ1-4 | TRBV6-5 | TRBD1 | -
CATSVGLAGGLEQFF | TGTGCCACCAGCGTAGGACTAGCGGGAGGGCTTGAGCAGTTCTTC | TRBJ2-1 | TRBV15 | TRBD2 | -
CASSLQGNYNSPLHF | TGTGCCAGCAGCTTACAGGGGAACTATAATTCACCCCTCCACTTT | TRBJ1-6 | TRBV7-8 | - | few
CASSPNRGHPNQPQHF | TGTGCCAGCTCACCGAACAGGGGTCATCCCAATCAGCCCCAGCATTTT | TRBJ1-5 | TRBV18 | TRBD1 | -